This is a list of T cell receptor beta chains from one sample in a study of cytomegalovirus exposure and HLA in healthy donors. Some clones are missing from TCRdb's copy, which holds only in-frame ones; the method was immunoSEQ multiplex PCR. The sample has 55,000 to 75,000 clones; the top ten hold 3.5% to 4%. The sample consisted of PBMCs. These receptors came from a male donor in good health and CMV-seronegative. Both conserved end residues are part of each CDR3. The order of the fields is D gene, V gene, J gene, CDR3 length, CDR3 DNA, CDR3 protein. A D gene is named only where the DNA matches it firmly.

TRBD2,TRBV5-5,TRBJ2-5,17,TGTGCCAGCAACCCAGGGCTAGCGGGAGAGGGTCGCGAGACCCAGTACTTC,CASNPGLAGEGRETQYF
-,TRBV5-1,TRBJ2-1,17,TGCGCCAGCAGCTTGGCCGTCTCCTCAGGCTCCTACAATGAGCAGTTCTTC,CASSLAVSSGSYNEQFF
TRBD1,TRBV7-9,TRBJ1-4,15,TGTGCCAGCAGCCCACGAGGGGGCGGTAGTGAAAAACTGTTTTTT,CASSPRGGGSEKLFF
-,TRBV20-1,TRBJ2-5,11,TGCAGTGCCACGGAAGGAGAGAACCAGTACTTC,CSATEGENQYF
TRBD1,TRBV19,TRBJ2-7,14,TGTGCCAGCAAGGGGACAGGATCTACCTACGAGCAGTACTTC,CASKGTGSTYEQYF
TRBD2,TRBV11-1,TRBJ2-3,16,TGTGCCAGCAGCTTGGGCACTAGCGGGAGAACAGATACGCAGTATTTT,CASSLGTSGRTDTQYF
-,TRBV6-5,TRBJ2-3,15,TGTGCCAGCAGCGAGACTAGTTGGGGTCCTAATACGCAGTATTTT,CASSETSWGPNTQYF
TRBD1,TRBV19,TRBJ1-2,16,TGTGCCAGTAGTCCCGGGACAGGCGAAGTAATCTATGGCTACACCTTC,CASSPGTGEVIYGYTF
-,TRBV7-2,TRBJ2-7,14,TGTGCCAGCAGCTTCGGGACTGCACTCTACGAGCAGTACTTC,CASSFGTALYEQYF
-,TRBV4-3,TRBJ2-1,15,TGCGCCAGCAGCCAAGGGGTCGGGCCGGGGAATGGGCAGTTCTTC,CASSQGVGPGNGQFF
-,TRBV10-2,TRBJ2-7,14,TGCGCCAGCAGTGAGTCGGCGCCTAGCTACGAGCAGTACTTC,CASSESAPSYEQYF
-,TRBV7-6,TRBJ1-1,13,TGTGCCAGCAGTATGACAGGGAACACTGAAGCTTTCTTT,CASSMTGNTEAFF
-,TRBV11-2,TRBJ2-7,14,TGTGCCAGCAGCACCTACAGGGGAGGTAACGAGCAGTACTTC,CASSTYRGGNEQYF
-,TRBV29-1,TRBJ1-2,16,TGCAGCGTTATGGAGGGTATACGCGTAGCTAACTATGGCTACACCTTC,CSVMEGIRVANYGYTF
TRBD2,TRBV28,TRBJ2-3,17,TGTGCCAGCAGTTTAACGAATACTAGCGGTGACACAGATACGCAGTATTTT,CASSLTNTSGDTDTQYF
-,TRBV21-1,TRBJ1-5,15,TGTGCCACGCTAGAAACAGGGGGCTGGGGTCAGCCCCAGCATTTT,CATLETGGWGQPQHF
-,TRBV18,TRBJ1-3,16,TGTGCCAGCTCACCACCACAGTCCCTCTCTGGAAACACCATATATTTT,CASSPPQSLSGNTIYF
-,TRBV5-1,TRBJ1-4,14,TGCGCCAGCAGCTTGGTCCAGGGTGAGGAAAAACTGTTTTTT,CASSLVQGEEKLFF
TRBD2,TRBV2,TRBJ2-5,13,TGTGCCAGCAGTGAGATTAGCGGGGAGACCCAGTACTTC,CASSEISGETQYF
-,TRBV14,TRBJ2-7,14,TGTGCCAGCAGCCAAGTCGAAGGGGCGGCCGAGCAGTACTTC,CASSQVEGAAEQYF
TRBD1,TRBV28,TRBJ1-2,13,TGTGCCAGCAGCCAACAGGGGGCGCAAGGCTACACCTTC,CASSQQGAQGYTF
-,TRBV7-9,TRBJ2-5,14,TGTGCCAGCAGCGCCCCGGGGGACAGCCGGTCCCAGTACTTC,CASSAPGDSRSQYF
TRBD2,TRBV27,TRBJ2-7,15,TGTGCCAGCAGGGGGACTAGCGGGAGCTCCTACGAGCAGTACTTC,CASRGTSGSSYEQYF
-,TRBV4-3,TRBJ2-1,14,TGCGCCAGCAGCCTTGGGACATCCGACAATGAGCAGTTCTTC,CASSLGTSDNEQFF
TRBD2,TRBV9,TRBJ2-7,10,TGTGCAAGCGGGGGCAGCGAGCAGTACTTC,CASGGSEQYF
-,TRBV30,TRBJ2-3,11,TGTGCCTGGAGTGTACAAGATACGCAGTATTTT,CAWSVQDTQYF
-,TRBV6-1,TRBJ1-2,14,TGTGCCAGCAGTGAAGCTGGGGAGGGCTATGGCTACACCTTC,CASSEAGEGYGYTF